One sample yielded the 28 T cell receptor beta chains listed below, sequenced in a study of T cells in narcolepsy. Repertoires were generated with immunoSEQ multiplex PCR, while TCRdb's copy carries only in-frame clones and drops some. The data show some 23,000 clones, about four fifths seen once. The specimen sequenced was CD45RA- memory CD4+ T cells from PBMCs. The receptors were sampled from a human donor with narcolepsy.

The J gene is TRBJ2-7, the V gene TRBV7-3; TRBD1 or TRBD2 may be the D gene (6 bases each). There are 16 residues in the CDR3. The germline V gene encodes CDR1 SGHTA and CDR2 FQGTGA. With 0 bases removed from V and 4 bases from J, the gap between germline ends came to 16 bases. CDR3 loop: CASSLTLVGGGYEQYF. DNA for the CDR3: TGTGCCAGCAGCTTAACGTTAGTAGGAGGGGGATACGAGCAGTACTTC.

V gene TRBV10-2 combines with J gene TRBJ1-1, with no clear D. CDR3 length: 12 amino acids. Per the germline V gene, CDR1 is WSHSY and CDR2 is SAAADI. Deletions cut 4 bases from V and 2 bases from J, with 5 bases between. The CDR3, as DNA: TGCGCCAGCAGTGCGGTTAACACTGAAGCTTTCTTT. Its translation: CASSAVNTEAFF.

This chain uses TRBV28 with TRBJ1-2; no firm D call. CDR1 is MDHEN and CDR2 is SYDVKM in the germline V gene. Trimming removed 11 bases from V and 2 bases from J, with 9 bases in between. CDR3 length: 11 residues. As DNA, the CDR3 is TGTGCCGCCATGGCCAACTATGGCTACACCTTC. Protein sequence: CAAMANYGYTF.

The rearrangement uses TRBV4-1 and TRBJ1-2, with D perhaps TRBD1 (5 bases). Germline V gene sequence: CDR1 MGHRA, CDR2 YSYEKL. V was shortened by 7 bases and J by 0 bases, with 27 bases between the two germline ends. The CDR3 has 19 amino acids. The CDR3 here is CASTPMGPLKGKPNYGYTF. As DNA, the CDR3 is TGCGCCAGCACCCCAATGGGCCCCTTGAAGGGGAAACCTAACTATGGCTACACCTTC.

This chain links TRBV5-1 with TRBJ2-3, with TRBD2 as a possible D gene (6 bases). Trimming removed 7 bases from V and 3 bases from J, with 15 bases in between. CDR1 SGHRS and CDR2 YFSETQ come from the germline V gene. The CDR3 has 14 residues. The CDR3 sequence: CASGDGRWTDTQYF. Written as DNA, the CDR3 is TGCGCCAGCGGAGACGGGAGATGGACAGATACGCAGTATTTT. The entire variable domain, with the rest obtained from reference TRBV5-1 and TRBJ2-3, is as follows: KAGVTQTPRYLIKTRGQQVTLSCSPISGHRSVSWYQQTPGQGLQFLFEYFSETQRNKGNFPGRFSGRQFSNSRSEMNVSTLELGDSALYLCASGDGRWTDTQYFGPGTRLTVL.

This clone has more than one count but fewer than ten. The V and J genes are TRBV13 and TRBJ2-6; the D gene is possibly TRBD2 (5 bases). Trimming removed 2 bases at V and 1 base at J, with 12 bases between. CDR1 PRHDT and CDR2 FYEKMQ come from the germline V gene (reference sequence). This CDR3 comprises 17 residues. The CDR3 protein is CASSLLALSSGANVLTF. The CDR3 DNA reads TGTGCCAGCAGCTTACTAGCACTCAGTTCTGGGGCCAACGTCCTGACTTTC.

The chain is built from TRBV25-1 and TRBJ1-1; 9 positions match TRBD1. In germline, CDR1 is MGHDK, CDR2 SYGVNS. The J segment lost 11 bases and the V segment lost 8 bases, leaving 9 bases of the junction unmatched. CDR3 size: 12 residues. The CDR3 nucleotides are TGTGCCAGCGCACGCGGGACAGGGTCGGCTTTCTTT. Protein: CASARGTGSAFF.

The rearrangement links TRBV14 to TRBJ2-2; no definite D call. The CDR3 consists of 14 residues. The germline V gene has CDR1 SGHDN and CDR2 FVKESK. With 4 bases removed from V and 0 bases from J, the gap between germline ends came to 6 bases. CDR3 residues: CASSRLSNTGELFF. The CDR3 DNA reads as TGTGCCAGCAGCCGGCTATCGAACACCGGGGAGCTGTTTTTT.

This sequence joins TRBV29-1 and TRBJ1-2; D remains ambiguous. CDR3 length: 11 amino acids. Germline V CDR1 and CDR2: SQVTM, ANQGSEA. V gave up 3 bases and J gave up 2 bases, with 4 bases separating them. The CDR3 protein is CSVDSNYGYTF. In DNA form, the CDR3 reads TGCAGCGTTGACAGCAACTATGGCTACACCTTC. Looking up the rest from reference TRBV29-1 and TRBJ1-2 gives the full variable domain: SAVISQKPSRDICQRGTSLTIQCQVDSQVTMMFWYRQQPGQSLTLIATANQGSEATYESGFVIDKFPISRPNLTFSTLTVSNMSPEDSSIYLCSVDSNYGYTFGSGTRLTVV.

V is TRBV10-1 and J is TRBJ1-2; D not resolved. CDR3 size: 13 residues. The germline V and J ends were trimmed by 4 bases and 3 bases, with 9 bases remaining between them. Germline V gives CDR1 WNHNN, CDR2 SYGVQD (reference sequence). The CDR3 loop reads CASSVRVDYGYTF. CDR3 sequence (DNA): TGCGCCAGCAGTGTCCGGGTCGACTATGGCTACACCTTC.

The chain is built from TRBV7-2 and TRBJ2-1; TRBD2 agrees at 7 bases. Germline assignment: CDR1 SGHTA and CDR2 FQGNSA. The V segment lost 2 bases and the J segment 7 bases; nucleotides outside the gene matches: 2. CDR3 length: 13 amino acids. For the CDR3, the DNA is TGTGCCAGCAGCTTACCGGGACTAAATGAGCAGTTCTTC. Translation: CASSLPGLNEQFF.

The CDR3 spells CASSVNILDTQYF. The CDR3, as DNA: TGTGCCAGCAGCGTGAATATCTTGGATACGCAGTATTTT. J is TRBJ2-3 and V is TRBV9; D remains unclear. With 2 bases removed from V and 6 bases from J, the gap between germline ends came to 10 bases. Germline V gives CDR1 SGDLS, CDR2 YYNGEE. CDR3 length equals 13 residues.

This rearrangement joins TRBV28 to TRBJ2-3, with a tentative D call TRBD1 (6 bases). V lost 9 bases, J lost 1 base, and 11 bases lay in between. The CDR3 runs to 13 residues. CDR1 MDHEN and CDR2 SYDVKM come from the germline V gene. The CDR3 spells CASYAGGTDTQYF. DNA of the CDR3: TGTGCCAGTTACGCAGGGGGCACAGATACGCAGTATTTT.

The chain combines TRBV4-1 with TRBJ2-3, with 7 bases matching TRBD2. Per the germline V gene, CDR1 is MGHRA and CDR2 is YSYEKL. This CDR3 has 16 amino acids. The trim removed 5 bases at V and 0 bases at J, leaving 8 bases unmatched. The CDR3 spells CASSVQLAMSTDTQYF. The DNA for the CDR3 is TGCGCCAGCAGCGTCCAACTAGCGATGAGCACAGATACGCAGTATTTT.

The chain has TRBV11-1 and TRBJ2-5, with D uncertain. V lost 1 base and J 5 bases, leaving 8 bases between the germline ends. CDR1 and CDR2 (germline): SGHAT, FQDESV (reference sequence). The CDR3 has 13 residues. This chain's CDR3 is CASSLGSWETQYF. For the CDR3, the DNA is TGTGCCAGCAGCTTAGGCAGTTGGGAGACCCAGTACTTC.

The genes are TRBV4-3 and TRBJ1-2, with TRBD1 identical over 9 bases. The CDR3 runs to 17 residues. Trimming took 1 base from V and 8 from J; bases not matched to a gene: 14. The germline gives CDR1 LGHNA, CDR2 YSLEER. CDR3 loop: CASSQVVKGQGGLGYTF. In DNA form, the CDR3 reads TGCGCCAGCAGCCAAGTTGTAAAGGGACAGGGCGGTTTAGGCTACACCTTC.

This clone was picked up a small number of times. The gene calls are TRBV27 and TRBJ2-1; 10 nucleotides line up with TRBD2. Germline V CDR1 and CDR2: MNHEY, SMNVEV (reference sequence). V was clipped by 5 bases and J by 0 bases; unmatched bases: 4. This CDR3 has 16 residues. Here the CDR3 reads CASSNPSGSSYNEQFF. DNA for the CDR3: TGTGCCAGCAGTAACCCTAGCGGGAGCTCCTACAATGAGCAGTTCTTC.

This sequence joins TRBV14 and TRBJ2-1; 7 bases align to TRBD2. V shed 1 base and J 2 bases; nucleotides not matched to a gene: 2. This CDR3 spans 15 amino acids. Germline V gives CDR1 SGHDN, CDR2 FVKESK. CDR3 sequence reads: CASSQVSGPYNEQFF. The CDR3 DNA reads TGTGCCAGCAGCCAAGTTAGCGGGCCCTACAATGAGCAGTTCTTC.

The rearrangement links TRBV10-2 to TRBJ1-2; D unclear. The CDR3 is made up of 11 amino acids. V shed 5 bases and J shed 5 bases, with 6 bases lying between them. From germline, CDR1 is WSHSY and CDR2 SAAADI. CDR3 in amino acids: CASSPGYGYTF. The CDR3 DNA sequence: TGCGCCAGCAGTCCAGGTTATGGCTACACCTTC.

The chain has TRBV7-2 and TRBJ1-5; weak D call: TRBD1 (5 bases). The germline V gene encodes CDR1 SGHTA and CDR2 FQGNSA. This CDR3 is 15 amino acids long. V lost 4 bases to trimming and J lost 5 bases, with 15 bases between them. The CDR3 spells CASSSRWGADQPQHF. DNA of the CDR3: TGTGCCAGCAGCTCAAGGTGGGGCGCGGATCAGCCCCAGCATTTT.

J is TRBJ1-1 and V is TRBV18; 7 nucleotides agree with TRBD1. The CDR3 totals 14 residues. Germline CDR1 KGHSH, CDR2 LQKENI. V shed 3 bases, J shed 5 bases, and the junction held 6 bases outside the gene matches. The CDR3 is CASSPAGGGTEAFF. For the CDR3, the DNA is TGTGCCAGCTCACCGGCAGGGGGAGGAACTGAAGCTTTCTTT.

This chain connects TRBV6-5 to TRBJ2-5; TRBD1 aligns across 9 bases. Germline assignment: CDR1 MNHEY and CDR2 SVGAGI. V lost 6 bases and J lost 5; bases outside the gene matches: 7. CDR3 length: 14 amino acids. CDR3 region: CASSPTGGAETQYF. The DNA of the CDR3 is TGTGCCAGCAGCCCTACAGGGGGCGCGGAGACCCAGTACTTC.

The rearrangement joins TRBV19 to TRBJ1-1; D is possibly TRBD1 (5 bases). The germline V and J ends were trimmed by 7 bases and 5 bases, with 17 bases remaining between them. CDR1 and CDR2 (germline): LNHDA, SQIVND (reference sequence). There are 14 residues in the CDR3. CDR3 region: CASIPRVGGTEAFF. The CDR3 DNA sequence: TGTGCCAGTATACCCAGGGTGGGTGGGACTGAAGCTTTCTTT.

J is TRBJ2-1 and V is TRBV28; D gene unclear. CDR1 and CDR2 (germline): MDHEN, SYDVKM. With 4 bases removed from V and 15 bases from J, the gap between germline ends came to 19 bases. The CDR3 consists of 13 residues. This chain's CDR3 is CASSSRQVPTRFF. The DNA for the CDR3 is TGTGCCAGCAGTTCCCGTCAAGTCCCAACCCGGTTCTTC.

V usage is TRBV6-1 and J usage is TRBJ1-2; the D is unclear. Germline-derived CDR1 and CDR2 are MNHNS and SASEGT. The CDR3 totals 14 residues. Trimming shortened V by 2 bases and J by 2 bases, and 9 bases separated the two germline ends. The CDR3 region has the DNA TGTGCCAGCAGTGAAATTGGGAAAAACTATGGCTACACCTTC. Residues: CASSEIGKNYGYTF.

The rearrangement joins TRBV4-3 to TRBJ1-2; 7 nucleotides line up with TRBD1. V was clipped by 2 bases and J by 5 bases; unmatched bases: 8. The CDR3 has 15 amino acids. Germline V gives CDR1 LGHNA, CDR2 YSLEER. The chain's CDR3 is CASSQPGQTLYGYTF. The CDR3 DNA reads as TGCGCCAGCAGCCAACCGGGACAGACCCTTTATGGCTACACCTTC.

The genes are TRBV15 and TRBJ1-2; D call uncertain. The germline V gene encodes CDR1 LNHNV and CDR2 YYDKDF (reference sequence). Trimming removed 3 bases at V and 4 bases at J, with 6 bases between. The CDR3 runs 12 residues. The CDR3 nucleotides read TGTGCCACCAGCAGGGCCGGCTATGGCTACACCTTC. Translated, it gives CATSRAGYGYTF.

This clone was counted a few times. J is TRBJ2-2 and V is TRBV6-1, with D unclear. The V gene lost 6 bases and the J gene lost 6 bases, with 14 bases spanning the gap. Germline CDR1 and CDR2: MNHNS and SASEGT. This CDR3 is built from 14 residues. The CDR3 sequence is CASRHTVGPGELFF. CDR3 bases: TGTGCCAGCAGGCACACGGTGGGCCCCGGGGAGCTGTTTTTT.